In this sample, the clone carrying this T cell receptor (beta chain) turned up a few times. Trimming removed 0 bases from V and 0 bases from J; junction bases left unmatched: 0. CDR1 is SGHRS, CDR2 YFSETQ, per germline. The CDR3 extends over 15 amino acids. The data belong to a study of T-cell reconstitution after alpha-beta-depleted transplantation in children. The authors prepared the TCRbeta library with unique molecular identifiers. From the PCR reads, TCRdb called clonotypes with MiXCR, one entry per CDR3 protein. The sample has 350,000 to 400,000 distinct CDR3 sequences, 13% seen once. This receptor was identified in a human donor who donated a stem cell graft to a child with Fanconi anemia. The gene calls are TRBV5-1 and TRBJ2-3; TRBD2 agrees at 8 bases. This sample comprised PBMCs, obtained from the stem cell graft. This chain's CDR3 is CASSLVAGSTDTQYF. Here the CDR3 DNA reads TGCGCCAGCAGCTTGGTAGCGGGAAGCACAGATACGCAGTATTTT.